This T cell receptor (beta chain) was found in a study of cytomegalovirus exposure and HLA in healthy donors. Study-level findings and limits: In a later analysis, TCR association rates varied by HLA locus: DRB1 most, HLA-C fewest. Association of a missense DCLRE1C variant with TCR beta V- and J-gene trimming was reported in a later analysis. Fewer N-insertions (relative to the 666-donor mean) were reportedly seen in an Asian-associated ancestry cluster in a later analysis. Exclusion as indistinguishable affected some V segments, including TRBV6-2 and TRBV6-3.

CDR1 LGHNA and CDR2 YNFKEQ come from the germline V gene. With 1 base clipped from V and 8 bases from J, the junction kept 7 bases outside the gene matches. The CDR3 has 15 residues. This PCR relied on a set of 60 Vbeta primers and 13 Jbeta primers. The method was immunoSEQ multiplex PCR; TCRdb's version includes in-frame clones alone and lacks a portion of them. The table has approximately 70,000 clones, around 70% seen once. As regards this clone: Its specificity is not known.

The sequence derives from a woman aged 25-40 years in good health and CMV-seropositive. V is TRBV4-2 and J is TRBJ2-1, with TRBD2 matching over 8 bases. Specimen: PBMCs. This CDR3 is CASSQVAGGGDEQFF. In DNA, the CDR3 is TGTGCCAGCAGCCAAGTGGCGGGAGGCGGGGATGAGCAGTTCTTC.